The next 17 T cell receptor beta chains were all read from a single sample in a study of regulatory T cells in long-lasting Graves disease. Researchers made TCR beta libraries by using iRepertoire HTBI primers and running Arm-PCR on CDR3 regions. Using its own MiXCR run on the multiplex PCR reads, TCRdb lists one record per CDR3 protein. This table holds around 420,000 distinct CDR3 sequences, about 15% found once. Time point reported: newly diagnosed GD, antithyroid drugs for less than 3 months. With RNA extracted from PBMCs as input, the TCR library was made. This sample also appeared in a second study, on T cells in Graves' hyperthyroidism and ophthalmopathy.

Specimen: peripheral blood mononuclear cells (PBMCs), collected at new diagnosis, from a patient treated with antithyroid drugs. The receptors were gathered from a woman aged 35 to 49 with Graves disease.

V usage is TRBV6-2 or TRBV6-3 and J usage is TRBJ2-1, with 10 positions matching TRBD2. CDR1 is MNHEY and CDR2 is SVGEGT in the germline V gene. V dropped 8 bases and J dropped 2; count of bases not matched to a gene: 6. The CDR3 spans 15 residues. This CDR3 reads CASGWTSGPYNEQFF. DNA for the CDR3: TGTGCCAGCGGATGGACTAGCGGACCCTACAATGAGCAGTTCTTC.

This clonotype came up many times. V and J are TRBV7-2 and TRBJ2-7, with 12 nucleotides matching TRBD2. V was pared by 4 bases and J by 4 bases, with 5 bases of the junction left unmatched. The CDR3 is 15 residues long. Germline CDR1 is SGHTA and CDR2 is FQGNSA. CDR3 amino acids: CASSSSTSGSYEQYF. DNA for the CDR3: TGTGCCAGCAGCTCCTCGACTAGCGGGAGTTACGAGCAGTACTTC.

This clonotype was seen at least ten times. The chain combines TRBV12-5 with TRBJ2-1; perhaps TRBD1 as D (6 bases). Germline-derived CDR1 and CDR2 are LGHNT and FRNRAP. The CDR3 has 14 residues. Trimming stripped 1 base from V and 3 bases from J, with 7 bases between. CDR3 sequence reads: CASGLGTVYNEQFF. The CDR3, as DNA: TGTGCTAGTGGTTTGGGGACAGTCTACAATGAGCAGTTCTTC.

The table lists this clonotype with many counts. The V and J genes are TRBV20-1 and TRBJ2-4; D gene uncertain. The CDR3 consists of 14 residues. V was shortened by 0 bases and J by 1 base, with 7 bases between the two germline ends. The germline V gene encodes CDR1 DFQATT and CDR2 SNEGSKA (reference sequence). CDR3 bases: TGCAGTGCTAGAGATCGAGTGGCCAAAAACATTCAGTACTTC. It is translated as CSARDRVAKNIQYF.

This clonotype was counted ten times or more. V usage is TRBV10-3 and J usage is TRBJ2-2, with a weak D call TRBD2 (7 bases). With 6 bases removed from V and 0 bases from J, the gap between germline ends came to 17 bases. There are 17 residues in the CDR3. CDR1 is ENHRY and CDR2 is SYGVKD in the germline V gene. This CDR3 is CAIRQKPGGANTGELFF. The CDR3 DNA sequence: TGTGCCATCAGACAAAAACCGGGGGGCGCGAACACCGGGGAGCTGTTTTTT.

Only a few counts were recorded for this clonotype. This rearrangement joins TRBV6-1 to TRBJ1-5, with 9 bases fitting TRBD1. J lost 9 bases, V lost 6 bases, and 6 bases had no gene match. The CDR3 totals 13 residues. Germline CDR1 MNHNS, CDR2 SASEGT. The CDR3 loop reads CASSRGGQGPQHF. CDR3 DNA sequence: TGTGCCAGCAGCCGAGGGGGACAGGGGCCCCAGCATTTT.

The chain couples TRBV12-3 or TRBV12-4 to TRBJ2-7; TRBD1 matches at 8 bases. The CDR3 is 11 residues long. Trimming removed 3 bases from V and 9 bases from J; junction bases left unmatched: 1. CDR3 nucleotide sequence: TGTGCCAGCAGTTTCGGACAGGGGCAGTACTTC. Translation gives CASSFGQGQYF.

This clonotype was counted at least ten times. V gene TRBV29-1 combines with J gene TRBJ2-1; TRBD2 agrees at 11 bases. CDR1 is SQVTM and CDR2 is ANQGSEA in the germline V gene. After removal of 5 bases from V and 5 bases from J, the junction contained 5 bases not matched to a gene. There are 14 residues in the CDR3. The CDR3 protein is CSVSTSGSNNEQFF. CDR3 nucleotides: TGCAGCGTTAGCACTAGCGGGAGTAACAATGAGCAGTTCTTC.

Many counts were recorded for this clonotype. The gene calls are TRBV27 and TRBJ2-2; the D gene is possibly TRBD2 (6 bases). Germline CDR1 and CDR2: MNHEY and SMNVEV (reference sequence). The V gene lost 7 bases and the J gene lost 7 bases, with 16 bases spanning the gap. This CDR3 has 14 residues. CDR3 sequence (DNA): TGTGCCAGCACCACCCTAGGGAGGAACGGGGAGCTGTTTTTT. This translates into CASTTLGRNGELFF.

The table lists this clonotype with many counts. This chain uses TRBV5-1 with TRBJ2-7; 12 bases align to TRBD2. The V and J ends lost 1 base and 7 bases, in that order; junction bases with no gene match: 9. Germline CDR1 SGHRS, CDR2 YFSETQ. The CDR3 consists of 16 residues. The CDR3 nucleotides are TGCGCCAGCAGCTTGTGGCCTAGCGGGAGGGCGAAAGAGCAGTACTTC. Encoded protein: CASSLWPSGRAKEQYF.

This clonotype was recorded at least ten times. V gene TRBV7-9 combines with J gene TRBJ1-1; D uncertain. The V end was cut by 1 base, the J end by 7 bases, with 7 bases between. There are 12 residues in the CDR3. Per the germline V gene, CDR1 is SEHNR and CDR2 is FQNEAQ (reference sequence). This CDR3 reads CASSLVLGEAFF. CDR3 sequence (DNA): TGTGCCAGCAGCTTAGTTCTGGGTGAAGCTTTCTTT.

This clonotype was recorded a few times. The chain links TRBV20-1 to TRBJ2-5; 7 bases match TRBD2. V shed 0 bases, J shed 1 base, and the junction held 5 bases outside the gene matches. Germline CDR1 is DFQATT and CDR2 is SNEGSKA (reference sequence). The CDR3 is made up of 15 amino acids. CDR3 bases: TGCAGTGCTAGAGATCTAGCGGAGGTCCAAGAGACCCAGTACTTC. Translated, it gives CSARDLAEVQETQYF.

The V gene is TRBV7-8, the J gene TRBJ2-1; 9 bases are shared with TRBD2. The CDR3 spans 17 residues. Germline CDR1 SGHVS, CDR2 FQNEAQ. Unmatched junction bases numbered 14, after V lost 6 bases and J lost 5 bases. The CDR3: CASRTGTLTSGHNEQFF. In DNA form, the CDR3 reads TGTGCCAGCAGAACCGGGACATTGACTAGCGGACACAATGAGCAGTTCTTC.

This clonotype was seen ten or more times. The genes are TRBV24-1 and TRBJ2-7; perhaps TRBD1 as D (6 bases). Trimming took off 3 bases at V and 0 bases at J, with 17 bases between the two ends. This CDR3 has 17 residues. Germline CDR1 reads KGHDR; CDR2 reads SFDVKD. The CDR3 reads CATSDTKTGTNSYEQYF. The CDR3 DNA reads TGTGCCACCAGTGATACAAAGACCGGGACAAACTCCTACGAGCAGTACTTC.

This clonotype was recorded at least ten times. V gene TRBV11-3 combines with J gene TRBJ1-2, with D tentatively TRBD1 (6 bases). Germline V gene data show CDR1 as SGHNT and CDR2 as YENEEA. The CDR3 consists of 15 residues. The V gene lost 1 base and the J gene lost 3 bases, with 12 bases spanning the gap. In DNA, the CDR3 is TGTGCCAGCAGCTTAGGAGTGGACAGAGACTATGGCTACACCTTC. Protein: CASSLGVDRDYGYTF.

CDR3 in DNA: TGTGCCAGCAGTGAAGCCGGGACAGGGGGCTATGGCTACACCTTC. Translation: CASSEAGTGGYGYTF. V is TRBV2 and J is TRBJ1-2; TRBD1 agrees at 11 bases. The CDR3 sequence is 15 residues long. Germline V gives CDR1 SNHLY, CDR2 FYNNEI. With 0 bases clipped from V and 4 bases from J, the junction kept 1 base outside the gene matches.

The rearrangement links TRBV6-2 or TRBV6-3 to TRBJ2-1, with a tentative D call TRBD2 (6 bases). The CDR3 is 12 residues long. In germline, CDR1 is MNHEY, CDR2 SVGEGT. Trimming left V 5 bases short and J 8 bases short, with 10 bases between. The CDR3 nucleotides are TGTGCCAGCAGTGGAGGGAGCGATGAGCAGTTCTTC. It codes for CASSGGSDEQFF.